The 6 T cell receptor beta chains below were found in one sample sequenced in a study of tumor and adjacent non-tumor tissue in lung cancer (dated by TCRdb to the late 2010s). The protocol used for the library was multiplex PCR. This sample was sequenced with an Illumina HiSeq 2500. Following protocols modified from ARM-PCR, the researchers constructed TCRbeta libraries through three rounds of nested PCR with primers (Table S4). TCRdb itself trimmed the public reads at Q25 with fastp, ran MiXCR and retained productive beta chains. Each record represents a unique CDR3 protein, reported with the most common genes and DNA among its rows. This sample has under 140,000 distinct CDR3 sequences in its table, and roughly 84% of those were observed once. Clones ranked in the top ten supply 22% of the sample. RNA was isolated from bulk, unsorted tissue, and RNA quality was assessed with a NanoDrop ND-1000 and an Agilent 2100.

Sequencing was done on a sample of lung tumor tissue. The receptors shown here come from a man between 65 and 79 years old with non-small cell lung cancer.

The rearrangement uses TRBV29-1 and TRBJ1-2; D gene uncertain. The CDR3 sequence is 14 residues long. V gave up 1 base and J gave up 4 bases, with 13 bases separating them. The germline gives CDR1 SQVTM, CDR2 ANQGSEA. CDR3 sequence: CSVEVPMRTYGYTF. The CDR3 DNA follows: TGCAGCGTTGAAGTTCCAATGAGGACCTATGGCTACACCTTC.

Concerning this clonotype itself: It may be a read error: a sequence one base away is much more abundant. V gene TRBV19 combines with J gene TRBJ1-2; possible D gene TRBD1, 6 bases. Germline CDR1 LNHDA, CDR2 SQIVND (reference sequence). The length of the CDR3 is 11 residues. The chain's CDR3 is CAGSWRQDYTF. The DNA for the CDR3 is TGTGCCGGTAGTTGGCGACAGGACTACACCTTC.

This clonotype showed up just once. The CDR3 protein is CASSPAPSGFIQPQYF. The CDR3 DNA sequence: TGTGCCAGCAGTCCAGCGCCTTCAGGGTTCATTCAGCCCCAGTATTTT. The rearrangement joins TRBV6-6 to TRBJ1-5, with a possible D match to TRBD1 (5 bases). Near its end, the DNA agrees better with TRBJ2-3, so the J call may be wrong. This CDR3 is 16 amino acids long. CDR1 MNHNY and CDR2 SVGAGI come from the germline V gene (reference sequence).

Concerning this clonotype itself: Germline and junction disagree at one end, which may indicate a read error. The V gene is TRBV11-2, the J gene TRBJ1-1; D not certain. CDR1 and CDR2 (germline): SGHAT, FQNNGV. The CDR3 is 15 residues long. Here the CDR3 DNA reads TGTACCAGCAGCTTCGCCAATTCAAGGAACTCTGAAGCTTACTTT. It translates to CTSSFANSRNSEAYF.

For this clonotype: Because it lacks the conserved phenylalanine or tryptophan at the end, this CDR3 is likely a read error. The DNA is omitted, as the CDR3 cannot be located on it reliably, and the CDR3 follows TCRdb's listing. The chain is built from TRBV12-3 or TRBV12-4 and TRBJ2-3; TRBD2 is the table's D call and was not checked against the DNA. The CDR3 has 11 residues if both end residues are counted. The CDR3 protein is CAVSETDTHYC.

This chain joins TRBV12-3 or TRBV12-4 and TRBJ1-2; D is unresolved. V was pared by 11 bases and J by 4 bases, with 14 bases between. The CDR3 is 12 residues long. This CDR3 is CAGTYTLYGYTF. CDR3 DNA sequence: TGTGCCGGCACTTACACGCTCTATGGCTACACCTTC.